The sequence of this T cell receptor beta chain was determined in a study of shared clonotypes between healthy human individuals. Study conclusions and caveats: It was the non-shared clonotypes that had lower generation probabilities than clonotypes shared by all four donors.

V lost 3 bases and J lost 8, with 13 bases in between. The CDR3 consists of 14 residues. Germline V CDR1 and CDR2: MDHEN, SYDVKM. Sequencing was performed with immunoSEQ multiplex PCR; in TCRdb, only in-frame clones are kept and a portion is missing. The data show 2.3 million or so clones, with just over 90% seen just once and under 0.45% held by the top ten. Note on this clone: What it binds is unknown.

The chain has TRBV28 and TRBJ1-4, with unresolved D. The sample taken for sequencing was naive CD4+ T cells from PBMCs. Subset given: CD45RA+ positively selected. This clonotype was obtained from a man aged 18 to 35 in good health. Some clones in this sample may be carry-over from other donors' samples. DNA of the CDR3: TGTGCCAGCAGTTTGGGGTGGGGAAGGGAAAAACTGTTTTTT. Residues: CASSLGWGREKLFF.